A selection of T cell receptor beta chains follows, all from one sample in a study of T cell responses to AZD1222 COVID-19 vaccine. The table came from immunoSEQ multiplex PCR; TCRdb's copy has only in-frame clones and leaves some out. In the table there are under 150,000 clones, 75% to 90% of which are singletons. This specimen was peripheral blood, taken 28 days after the second AZD1222 dose. The origin of the receptors is an adult who received the AZD1222 COVID-19 vaccine. Each CDR3 is given with its conserved first and last residue. Each record gives: V gene, J gene, CDR3 protein.

TRBV18	TRBJ1-1	CASSPGGGPTTEAFF
TRBV6-2/TRBV6-3	TRBJ2-4	CASSQNYIQYF
TRBV28	TRBJ1-5	CASSRPGTGEQPQHF
TRBV5-4	TRBJ2-7	CASSPRTGNSFYEQYF
TRBV28	TRBJ2-1	CASAGTIYNEQFF
TRBV15	TRBJ2-1	CATSRGGGALYEQFF
TRBV9	TRBJ1-3	CASSVMDSGNTIYF
TRBV2	TRBJ1-1	CASRETRAFF
TRBV6-1	TRBJ2-2	CASSDSRLGTGELFF
TRBV7-9	TRBJ1-2	CASSPTASNYGYTF
TRBV14	TRBJ1-3	CASSRQALNTIYF
TRBV29-1	TRBJ1-3	CSVLVAGNTIYF
TRBV6-1	TRBJ2-3	CASSDRGHKDTQYF
TRBV27	TRBJ2-7	CASGHYEQYF
TRBV7-2	TRBJ2-3	CASSSTLLAGVTDTQYF
TRBV11-3	TRBJ2-1	CASSLGQDNEQFF
TRBV7-3	TRBJ2-3	CASSHRPISGVSTDTQYF
TRBV19	TRBJ1-1	CASRDRKGPNTEAFF
TRBV18	TRBJ2-1	CASSPASGENNEQFF
TRBV28	TRBJ1-5	CASSFYSGTGAQPQHF
TRBV2	TRBJ1-1	CASSEWAEAFF
TRBV7-8	TRBJ1-5	CASSYISQPQHF
TRBV3-1/TRBV3-2	TRBJ2-5	CASSQVTAQETQYF
TRBV7-9	TRBJ1-5	CASSLGGYSNQPQHF
TRBV16	TRBJ1-2	CASSQSGSYGYGYTF
TRBV7-9	TRBJ1-2	CASSLTNLGMTEDGYTF
TRBV28	TRBJ2-2	CASSFFHFANTGELFF
TRBV3-1/TRBV3-2	TRBJ2-2	CASSQLNTGELFF
TRBV19	TRBJ2-1	CASSKLSGPDNEQFF
TRBV30	TRBJ2-4	CAWSVSGLAKNIQYF
TRBV5-4	TRBJ2-5	CASSRLGRQASVDQYF
TRBV27	TRBJ1-5	CASKLTAYSNQPQHF
TRBV19	TRBJ2-6	CASSTDPGQGAPGANVLTF
TRBV18	TRBJ2-1	CASSSLRDLLYSYNEQFF
TRBV5-1	TRBJ2-5	CASSLASGETQYF
TRBV4-1	TRBJ1-6	CASSQDRDGPSPLHF
TRBV6-5	TRBJ2-7	CASSYSGYGTYEQYF
TRBV6-5	TRBJ1-2	CASSYGWARVGGYTF
TRBV7-7	TRBJ2-3	CASSLASTDTQYF
TRBV7-2	TRBJ1-1	CASSLGGRGTTEAFF
TRBV10-2	TRBJ2-1	CASSEERGGYNEQFF
TRBV30	TRBJ2-2	CAWKGQGITGELFF
TRBV19	TRBJ2-5	CASSMHPGETQYF
TRBV19	TRBJ1-4	CASSAVRATNEKLFF
TRBV4-2	TRBJ2-2	CASSQEEPGASGTGELFF
TRBV6-5	TRBJ2-7	CATSGDNSESEQYF
TRBV11-2	TRBJ2-7	CASSREVNSYEQYF
TRBV6-4	TRBJ1-2	CARPGARGHVGYTF
TRBV6-4	TRBJ2-2	CASSENSLAGALNTGELFF
TRBV5-6	TRBJ1-5	CASSLRRGRNQPQHF
TRBV15	TRBJ2-4	CATSRGRESIQYF
TRBV3-1/TRBV3-2	TRBJ1-4	CASSPGQSRVKLFF
TRBV24-1	TRBJ2-2	CATSDFWLGNTGELFF
TRBV5-6	TRBJ1-2	CASSDDRGIYGYTF
TRBV19	TRBJ1-5	CASRNRGSNQPQHF